These T cell receptor beta chains were read from a single sample in a study of blood T cell repertoires in COVID-19. TCRdb's table, derived via immunoSEQ multiplex PCR, lists solely in-frame clones and lacks some. The table records almost 250,000 clones, roughly 89% of them present only once. The sequenced material came from PBMCs or T cells enriched from blood (not recorded which). Source of these receptors: a woman in her twenties or thirties who had recovered from COVID-19. Both conserved end residues are part of each CDR3. Each record gives: V gene, clone size, D gene, J gene, CDR3 protein, CDR3 DNA. D genes are given only for firm matches. Some rows mark clone size as missing; the rest say once, few, many or name a class of expanded clone.

V gene: TRBV4-2; clone size: once; D gene: NA; J gene: TRBJ1-5; CDR3 protein: CASSQDRGRDQPQHF; CDR3 DNA: TGTGCCAGCAGCCAAGACAGGGGTAGGGATCAGCCCCAGCATTTT
V gene: TRBV11-3; clone size: NA; D gene: TRBD2; J gene: TRBJ2-1; CDR3 protein: CASSSRGGSSYNEQFF; CDR3 DNA: TGTGCCAGCAGCTCTCGCGGGGGGAGCTCCTACAATGAGCAGTTCTTC
V gene: TRBV7-9; clone size: NA; D gene: NA; J gene: TRBJ1-1; CDR3 protein: CASSSTLGRGTGHTEAFF; CDR3 DNA: NA
V gene: TRBV11-1; clone size: NA; D gene: NA; J gene: TRBJ2-1; CDR3 protein: CASSFLADEQFF; CDR3 DNA: TGTGCCAGCAGCTTTTTGGCGGATGAGCAGTTCTTC
V gene: TRBV5-5; clone size: NA; D gene: TRBD1; J gene: TRBJ1-3; CDR3 protein: CASRRDSAGNTIYF; CDR3 DNA: TGTGCCAGCAGGCGGGACAGCGCAGGAAACACCATATATTTT
V gene: TRBV3-1/TRBV3-2; clone size: once; D gene: TRBD2; J gene: TRBJ2-1; CDR3 protein: CASSQTSGSYNEQFF; CDR3 DNA: TGTGCCAGCAGTCAGACTAGCGGGAGCTACAATGAGCAGTTCTTC
V gene: TRBV25-1; clone size: NA; D gene: TRBD1; J gene: TRBJ2-5; CDR3 protein: CASVDRVSAQYF; CDR3 DNA: TGTGCCAGTGTCGACAGGGTATCGGCCCAGTACTTC
V gene: TRBV29-1; clone size: NA; D gene: TRBD1; J gene: TRBJ1-1; CDR3 protein: CSVEGTGRAFF; CDR3 DNA: TGCAGCGTTGAGGGGACAGGGCGAGCTTTCTTT
V gene: TRBV6-2/TRBV6-3; clone size: NA; D gene: NA; J gene: TRBJ1-3; CDR3 protein: CASSYLGVSGNTIYF; CDR3 DNA: TGTGCCAGCAGTTACCTCGGAGTCTCTGGAAACACCATATATTTT
V gene: TRBV3-1/TRBV3-2; clone size: NA; D gene: NA; J gene: TRBJ1-5; CDR3 protein: CASSQDYGGGQHF; CDR3 DNA: TGTGCCAGCAGCCAAGATTATGGGGGAGGCCAGCATTTT
V gene: TRBV3-1/TRBV3-2; clone size: NA; D gene: NA; J gene: TRBJ2-7; CDR3 protein: CASSLPGTSEQYF; CDR3 DNA: TGTGCCAGCAGCCTCCCAGGGACAAGCGAGCAGTACTTC
V gene: TRBV5-1; clone size: NA; D gene: NA; J gene: TRBJ1-1; CDR3 protein: CASRNMNTEAFF; CDR3 DNA: TGCGCCAGCAGAAATATGAACACTGAAGCTTTCTTT
V gene: TRBV7-2; clone size: NA; D gene: NA; J gene: TRBJ2-7; CDR3 protein: CASRPTGTEQYF; CDR3 DNA: TGTGCCAGCAGACCTACAGGAACCGAGCAGTACTTC
V gene: TRBV29-1; clone size: NA; D gene: NA; J gene: TRBJ1-1; CDR3 protein: CSVDTGTTEAFF; CDR3 DNA: TGCAGCGTTGATACCGGGACAACTGAAGCTTTCTTT
V gene: TRBV6-2/TRBV6-3; clone size: NA; D gene: TRBD1; J gene: TRBJ1-1; CDR3 protein: CASSQWTGGAFEAFF; CDR3 DNA: TGTGCCAGCAGCCAATGGACAGGCGGGGCGTTTGAAGCTTTCTTT
V gene: TRBV7-3; clone size: few; D gene: TRBD1; J gene: TRBJ1-1; CDR3 protein: CASIPGTGGGEMDMNTEAFF; CDR3 DNA: TGTGCCAGCATCCCCGGGACAGGGGGCGGAGAGATGGACATGAACACTGAAGCTTTCTTT
V gene: TRBV19; clone size: NA; D gene: NA; J gene: TRBJ2-1; CDR3 protein: CASSDIDRRQFF; CDR3 DNA: TGTGCCAGTAGTGACATAGACCGACGTCAGTTCTTC
V gene: TRBV5-6; clone size: NA; D gene: TRBD1; J gene: TRBJ2-1; CDR3 protein: CASSFQGAVNYNEQFF; CDR3 DNA: TGTGCCAGCAGCTTTCAGGGGGCAGTAAACTACAATGAGCAGTTCTTC